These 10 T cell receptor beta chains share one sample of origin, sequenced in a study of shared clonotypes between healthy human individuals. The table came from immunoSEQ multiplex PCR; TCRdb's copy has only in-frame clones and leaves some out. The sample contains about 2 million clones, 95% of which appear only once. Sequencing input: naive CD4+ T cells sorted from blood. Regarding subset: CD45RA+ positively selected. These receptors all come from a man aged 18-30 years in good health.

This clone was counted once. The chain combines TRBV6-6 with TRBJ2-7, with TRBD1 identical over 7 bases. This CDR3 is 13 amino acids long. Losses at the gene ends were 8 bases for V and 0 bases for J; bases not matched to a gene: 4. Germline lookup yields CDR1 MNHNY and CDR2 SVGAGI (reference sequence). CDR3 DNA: TGTGCCAGCCACGCAGGGGGCTCCTACGAGCAGTACTTC. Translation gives CASHAGGSYEQYF.

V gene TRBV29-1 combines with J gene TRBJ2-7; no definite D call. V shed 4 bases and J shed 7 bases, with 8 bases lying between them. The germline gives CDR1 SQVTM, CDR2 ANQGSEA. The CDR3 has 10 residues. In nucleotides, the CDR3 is TGCAGCGTTGCTAATCGGGAGCAGTACTTC. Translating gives CSVANREQYF.

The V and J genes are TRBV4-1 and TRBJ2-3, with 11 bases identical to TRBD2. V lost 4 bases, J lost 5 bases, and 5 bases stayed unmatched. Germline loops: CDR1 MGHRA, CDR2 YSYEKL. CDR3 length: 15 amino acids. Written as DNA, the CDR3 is TGCGCCAGCAGCCGACTAGCGGGGACTGGAGATACGCAGTATTTT. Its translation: CASSRLAGTGDTQYF.

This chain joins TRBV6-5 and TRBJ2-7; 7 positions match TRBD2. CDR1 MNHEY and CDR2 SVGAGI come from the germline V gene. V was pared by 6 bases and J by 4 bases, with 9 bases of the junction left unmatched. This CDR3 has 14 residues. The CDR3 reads CASRVAGASYEQYF. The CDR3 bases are TGTGCCAGCAGAGTAGCGGGTGCAAGTTACGAGCAGTACTTC.

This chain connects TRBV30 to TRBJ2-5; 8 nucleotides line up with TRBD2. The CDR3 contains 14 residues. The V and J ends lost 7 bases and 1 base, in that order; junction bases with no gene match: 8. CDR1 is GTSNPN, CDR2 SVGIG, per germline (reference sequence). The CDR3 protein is CAFERTSLQETQYF. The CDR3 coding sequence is TGTGCCTTTGAAAGGACTAGCCTCCAAGAGACCCAGTACTTC. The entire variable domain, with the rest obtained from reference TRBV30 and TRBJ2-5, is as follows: SQTIHQWPATLVQPVGSPLSLECTVEGTSNPNLYWYRQAAGRGLQLLFYSVGIGQISSEVPQNLSASRPQDRQFILSSKKLLLSDSGFYLCAFERTSLQETQYFGPGTRLLVL.

DNA of the CDR3: TGTGCCAGCAGCGTGATGGGACAGGGGTACAATGAGCAGTTCTTC. The encoded protein is CASSVMGQGYNEQFF. The chain recombines TRBV9 with TRBJ2-1; 10 bases fit TRBD1. Looked up from germline, CDR1 is SGDLS and CDR2 is YYNGEE. Germline trimming cut 2 bases from V and 4 bases from J; bases unmatched to any gene: 3. This CDR3 is 15 amino acids long.

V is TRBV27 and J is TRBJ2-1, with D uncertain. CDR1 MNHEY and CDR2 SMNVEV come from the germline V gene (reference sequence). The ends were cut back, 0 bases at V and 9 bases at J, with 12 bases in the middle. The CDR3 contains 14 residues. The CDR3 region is CASSLSIGVTEQFF. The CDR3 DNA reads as TGTGCCAGCAGTTTATCGATTGGGGTAACTGAGCAGTTCTTC.

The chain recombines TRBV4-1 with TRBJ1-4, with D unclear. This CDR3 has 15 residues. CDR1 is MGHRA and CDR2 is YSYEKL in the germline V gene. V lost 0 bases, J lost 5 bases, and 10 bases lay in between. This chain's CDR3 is CASSQDTTVNEKLFF. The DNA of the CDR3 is TGCGCCAGCAGCCAAGATACGACGGTGAATGAAAAACTGTTTTTT.

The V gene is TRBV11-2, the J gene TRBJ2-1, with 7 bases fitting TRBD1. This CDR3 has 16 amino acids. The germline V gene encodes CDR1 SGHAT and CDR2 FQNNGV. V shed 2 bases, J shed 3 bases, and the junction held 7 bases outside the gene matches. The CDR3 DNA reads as TGTGCCAGCAGCTTAATACAGGGACAGAACTACAATGAGCAGTTCTTC. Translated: CASSLIQGQNYNEQFF. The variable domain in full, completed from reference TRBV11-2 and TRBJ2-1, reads EAGVAQSPRYKIIEKRQSVAFWCNPISGHATLYWYQQILGQGPKLLIQFQNNGVVDDSQLPKDRFSAERLKGVDSTLKIQPAKLEDSAVYLCASSLIQGQNYNEQFFGPGTRLTVL.

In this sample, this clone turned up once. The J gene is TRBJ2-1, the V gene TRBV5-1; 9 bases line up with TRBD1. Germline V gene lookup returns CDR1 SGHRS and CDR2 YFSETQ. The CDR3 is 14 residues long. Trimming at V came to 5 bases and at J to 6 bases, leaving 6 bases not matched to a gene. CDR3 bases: TGCGCCAGCAGTGGGACAGGGTTTACCAATGAGCAGTTCTTC. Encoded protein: CASSGTGFTNEQFF.